Sequencing of this T cell receptor (beta chain) was carried out in a study of blood T cell repertoires in COVID-19. Whole-study context: Researchers got acute and convalescent COVID-19 samples from the United States, Italy and Spain. Sources were T cells, B-cell-depleted T cells, or PBMCs; the material itself was cDNA or gDNA.

The CDR3 contains 16 residues. Unmatched junction bases numbered 9, after V lost 4 bases and J lost 5 bases. Per the germline V gene, CDR1 is MNHEY and CDR2 is SVGEGT. In the study's own analysis: Reference gene primer amplification gave nucleated cell count estimates. Sequencing used immunoSEQ multiplex PCR; TCRdb keeps in-frame clones, though not all of them. V and J calls and clone size follow that table, whereas D and trimming were derived from the DNA. This table has 80,000 to 100,000 clones, roughly 90% appearing once. This chain links TRBV6-2 or TRBV6-3 with TRBJ2-5; TRBD1 matches at 11 bases. The TCR originated in a human donor with active COVID-19. The donor label of this sample is uncertain. Sample: peripheral blood. For the CDR3, the DNA is TGTGCCAGCAGTTCACCTCGGGACAGGGGGGTTGAGACCCAGTACTTC. Translation gives CASSSPRDRGVETQYF.